These 20 T cell receptor beta chains originate from one sample sequenced in a study of T cells in Graves' hyperthyroidism and ophthalmopathy. TCR beta CDR3 sequences were amplified from RNA transcripts. The TCR CDR3 was amplified in a first-round RT-PCR using the HTBI primer set. Using its own MiXCR run on the multiplex PCR reads, TCRdb lists one record per CDR3 protein. This table holds about 300,000 distinct CDR3 sequences, roughly 15% found once. The source material was blood. These receptors came from a woman between 40 and 50 years old with Graves' hyperthyroidism.

The V gene is TRBV9, the J gene TRBJ1-3; 8 bases are shared with TRBD1. This CDR3 is built from 14 residues. Germline CDR1 SGDLS, CDR2 YYNGEE. The junction had 4 bases not matched to a gene; V was cut back by 0 bases and J by 8 bases. CDR3: CASSVADRGDTIYF. For the CDR3, the DNA is TGTGCCAGCAGCGTAGCCGACAGGGGTGACACCATATATTTT.

In its sample, this clonotype was seen many times. The rearrangement links TRBV27 to TRBJ2-7; TRBD2 aligns across 12 bases. V shed 5 bases and J 5 bases; nucleotides not matched to a gene: 16. The germline V gene has CDR1 MNHEY and CDR2 SMNVEV (reference sequence). This CDR3 region has 18 residues. CDR3 DNA: TGTGCCAGCAGTATAATAGGGGCTAGCGGGAGGGCTTTCCACGAGCAGTACTTC. As protein: CASSIIGASGRAFHEQYF.

The chain recombines TRBV19 with TRBJ2-7, with 10 bases identical to TRBD2. Per germline, CDR1 LNHDA and CDR2 SQIVND (reference sequence). This CDR3 has 14 residues. CDR3 in amino acids: CATSTRTSGYEQYF. The CDR3 bases are TGTGCTACAAGCACAAGGACTAGCGGCTACGAGCAGTACTTC.

Turning to this clonotype: A much larger clone differs by one base, so this may be a read error. This rearrangement joins TRBV24-1 to TRBJ2-5, with a weak D call TRBD2 (5 bases). Per germline, CDR1 KGHDR and CDR2 SFDVKD. This CDR3 contains 13 residues. The CDR3 reads CATSDLGGETQDF. As DNA, the CDR3 is TGTGCCACCAGTGATTTGGGAGGAGAGACCCAGGACTTC.

This clonotype was observed a handful of times. CDR3 amino acids: CAISQAGGNYGYTF. The CDR3 DNA reads TGTGCCATCAGTCAAGCAGGGGGTAACTATGGCTACACCTTC. The V and J genes are TRBV10-3 and TRBJ1-2; 7 positions agree with TRBD1. Germline CDR1 and CDR2: ENHRY and SYGVKD. CDR3 length: 14 residues. V trimming: 5 bases; J trimming: 1 base; junction bases outside the gene matches: 4.

This clonotype has more than one count but fewer than ten. CDR3 in DNA: TGTGCCAGCAGCCGGGGACCGAGTGAAAAACTGTTTTTT. Its translation: CASSRGPSEKLFF. The chain combines TRBV28 with TRBJ1-4; D may be TRBD1 (5 bases). The CDR3 is 13 amino acids. The V gene's germline CDR1 is MDHEN and CDR2 SYDVKM. V was shortened by 6 bases and J by 7 bases, with 12 bases between the two germline ends.

The chain uses TRBV19 and TRBJ2-2; the D is unclear. V gave up 1 base and J gave up 8 bases, with 8 bases separating them. The V gene's germline CDR1 is LNHDA and CDR2 SQIVND (reference sequence). The CDR3 consists of 13 residues. The CDR3 here is CASSIGALGELFF. DNA of the CDR3: TGTGCCAGTAGTATAGGAGCATTAGGGGAGCTGTTTTTT.

This clonotype was seen a few times. V usage is TRBV6-1 and J usage is TRBJ1-2; D might be TRBD1 (5 bases). Germline CDR1 reads MNHNS; CDR2 reads SASEGT. V lost 6 bases and J 0 bases, leaving 11 bases between the germline ends. This CDR3 spans 14 amino acids. CDR3 DNA: TGTGCCAGCAGACGCGGGACGTCTAACTATGGCTACACCTTC. Translation: CASRRGTSNYGYTF.

This clonotype showed up many times. The chain recombines TRBV29-1 with TRBJ1-4; 8 nucleotides agree with TRBD1. The CDR3 contains 15 residues. Per germline, CDR1 SQVTM and CDR2 ANQGSEA. J was trimmed by 8 bases and V by 3 bases; bases with no gene match: 11. This CDR3 is CSVDFLGTGGEKLFF. CDR3 bases: TGCAGCGTTGATTTTTTGGGGACAGGCGGGGAAAAACTGTTTTTT.

V gene TRBV19 combines with J gene TRBJ1-1; weak D call: TRBD1 (6 bases). Germline values: CDR1 LNHDA, CDR2 SQIVND (reference sequence). V lost 4 bases to trimming and J lost 4 bases, with 13 bases between them. This CDR3 is built from 14 residues. The CDR3 region is CASSNGGRGTEAFF. Here the CDR3 DNA reads TGTGCCAGTAGTAACGGGGGGCGCGGCACTGAAGCTTTCTTT.

This clonotype was seen ten or more times. The chain has TRBV7-2 and TRBJ2-2; the match to TRBD2 covers 7 bases. V shed 2 bases, J shed 6 bases, and the junction held 3 bases outside the gene matches. CDR3 size: 14 residues. Germline lookup yields CDR1 SGHTA and CDR2 FQGNSA. The CDR3 is CASSLQGGAGELFF. CDR3 in DNA: TGTGCCAGCAGCTTACAGGGAGGGGCCGGGGAGCTGTTTTTT.

The chain uses TRBV15 and TRBJ1-4; D remains unclear. Germline-derived CDR1 and CDR2 are LNHNV and YYDKDF (reference sequence). The CDR3 contains 13 residues. With 10 bases removed from V and 12 bases from J, the gap between germline ends came to 21 bases. The CDR3 loop reads CASLGQESKELFF. The DNA for the CDR3 is TGTGCCAGCCTGGGCCAGGAGTCTAAAGAACTGTTTTTT.

For this clonotype: A much larger clone differs by one base, so this may be a read error. J is TRBJ2-3 and V is TRBV18, with 8 bases aligning to TRBD1. The J call may be wrong; the DNA end is better matched by TRBJ1-5. In germline, CDR1 is KGHSH, CDR2 LQKENI. This CDR3 region has 13 residues. The CDR3 spells CASSTGGPDTQHF. The CDR3 DNA sequence: TGTGCCAGCTCTACAGGGGGTCCAGATACGCAGCATTTT.

This clonotype was observed at least ten times. V and J are TRBV7-9 and TRBJ2-6; D gene ambiguous. This CDR3 contains 18 residues. Per germline, CDR1 SEHNR and CDR2 FQNEAQ (reference sequence). The ends were cut back, 1 base at V and 0 bases at J, with 13 bases in the middle. The CDR3 DNA reads as TGTGCCAGCAGCTTAGGCCTAAGGATCGCCTCTGGGGCCAACGTCCTGACTTTC. It is translated as CASSLGLRIASGANVLTF.

This clonotype was found many times. J is TRBJ2-3 and V is TRBV9; no clear D gene. Germline V lookup: CDR1 SGDLS, CDR2 YYNGEE. V lost 0 bases to trimming and J lost 0 bases, with 8 bases between them. There are 15 residues in the CDR3. The CDR3 sequence is CASSVDQVSTDTQYF. The CDR3 nucleotides read TGTGCCAGCAGCGTAGATCAGGTCAGCACAGATACGCAGTATTTT.

In its sample, this clonotype was seen many times. The CDR3 loop reads CASTWGQGRNYGYTF. The CDR3 nucleotides read TGTGCCAGCACCTGGGGGCAGGGGCGAAACTATGGCTACACCTTC. The chain recombines TRBV6-1 with TRBJ1-2; tentatively, D is TRBD1 (6 bases). The V gene's germline CDR1 is MNHNS and CDR2 SASEGT. Trimming removed 7 bases at V and 2 bases at J, with 17 bases between. This CDR3 spans 15 amino acids.

This clonotype was counted many times. J is TRBJ1-1 and V is TRBV20-1; no clear D. The CDR3 covers 15 residues. The V gene lost 0 bases and the J gene lost 1 base, with 12 bases spanning the gap. Germline values: CDR1 DFQATT, CDR2 SNEGSKA (reference sequence). DNA of the CDR3: TGCAGTGCTAGAGACAGGAGGGTCCCGAACACTGAAGCTTTCTTT. It yields the protein CSARDRRVPNTEAFF.

This clonotype was seen more than once but under ten times. The chain links TRBV12-3 or TRBV12-4 to TRBJ2-7; D is tentatively TRBD1 or TRBD2 (5 bases each). V lost 6 bases, J lost 5 bases, and 20 bases lay in between. The length of the CDR3 is 15 residues. The CDR3 loop is CASSPAGGAFHEQYF. The CDR3 region has the DNA TGTGCCAGCAGCCCAGCTGGGGGTGCCTTTCACGAGCAGTACTTC.

Only a few counts were recorded for this clonotype. The chain couples TRBV5-8 to TRBJ1-3; no definite D call. CDR1 SGHTS and CDR2 YDEGEE come from the germline V gene. Trimming left V 1 base short and J 4 bases short, with 9 bases between. The CDR3 extends over 14 amino acids. This CDR3 is CASSLNGFGNTIYF. As DNA, the CDR3 is TGTGCCAGCAGCTTGAACGGGTTCGGAAACACCATATATTTT.

CDR3: CASSLGDSLQETQYF. The CDR3 DNA reads TGTGCCAGCAGCTTGGGGGACAGCCTACAAGAGACCCAGTACTTC. This chain connects TRBV6-1 to TRBJ2-5, with 7 bases matching TRBD1. The germline V gene has CDR1 MNHNS and CDR2 SASEGT. Trimming took 6 bases from V and 2 from J; bases not matched to a gene: 9. This CDR3 is 15 amino acids long.